This is a list of T cell receptor beta chains from one sample in a study of a mutant IDH1 vaccine in newly diagnosed glioma. These TCRs are of unknown antigen specificity. Method: immunoSEQ multiplex PCR; TCRdb's copy keeps in-frame clones and lacks some. The repertoire holds tens of thousands of clones, with 75% to 95% as singletons. The specimen was PBMCs, collected from a glioma patient whose treatment included an IDH1 peptide vaccine. The receptor source for this set is a man aged 45-65 years with glioma. Both conserved end residues are part of each CDR3. A D gene is named only where the DNA matches it firmly. A row's size may be missing; if present it is once, few, many or a size class.

j_gene: TRBJ1-2
d_gene: .
v_gene: TRBV6-5
abundance: .
CDR3aa: CASSPGRDGGYGYTF
CDR3nt: TGTGCCAGCAGCCCTGGTCGGGATGGCGGGTATGGCTACACCTTC

j_gene: TRBJ2-1
d_gene: TRBD2
v_gene: TRBV6-1
abundance: once
CDR3aa: CASSDGTPGLAGYNEQFF
CDR3nt: TGTGCCAGCAGTGATGGTACCCCGGGACTAGCGGGGTACAATGAGCAGTTCTTC

j_gene: TRBJ1-5
d_gene: .
v_gene: TRBV19
abundance: .
CDR3aa: CASSTTGWAQPQHF
CDR3nt: TGTGCCAGTAGTACTACAGGGTGGGCTCAGCCCCAGCATTTT

j_gene: TRBJ2-6
d_gene: .
v_gene: TRBV7-9
abundance: .
CDR3aa: CASSSRSGANVLTF
CDR3nt: TGTGCCAGCAGCTCCAGATCTGGGGCCAACGTCCTGACTTTC

j_gene: TRBJ1-2
d_gene: .
v_gene: TRBV14
abundance: .
CDR3aa: CASTPSPGANYGYTF
CDR3nt: TGTGCCAGCACCCCCTCTCCGGGAGCTAACTATGGCTACACCTTC

j_gene: TRBJ1-1
d_gene: TRBD1
v_gene: TRBV18
abundance: .
CDR3aa: CASSPPPQGTEAFF
CDR3nt: TGTGCCAGCTCACCACCGCCACAGGGGACCGAAGCTTTCTTT

j_gene: TRBJ1-2
d_gene: TRBD1
v_gene: TRBV5-4
abundance: .
CDR3aa: CASSFGRGQVGRDGYTF
CDR3nt: TGTGCCAGCAGCTTCGGGCGCGGACAGGTGGGGAGGGATGGCTACACCTTC

j_gene: TRBJ1-5
d_gene: .
v_gene: TRBV19
abundance: .
CDR3aa: CASSIRVYQPQHF
CDR3nt: TGTGCCAGTAGTATCAGGGTATATCAGCCCCAGCATTTT

j_gene: TRBJ1-1
d_gene: TRBD1
v_gene: TRBV19
abundance: .
CDR3aa: CASRRGPSEAFF
CDR3nt: TGTGCCAGTAGAAGGGGGCCTAGTGAAGCTTTCTTT

j_gene: TRBJ2-1
d_gene: .
v_gene: TRBV5-1
abundance: .
CDR3aa: CASSLVTASDRYNEQFF
CDR3nt: TGCGCCAGCAGCTTGGTTACTGCTAGCGATCGCTACAATGAGCAGTTCTTC

j_gene: TRBJ2-5
d_gene: .
v_gene: TRBV7-9
abundance: .
CDR3aa: CASSYLTPVETQYF
CDR3nt: TGTGCCAGCAGCTACCTGACTCCGGTTGAGACCCAGTACTTC

j_gene: TRBJ1-5
d_gene: TRBD1
v_gene: TRBV5-8
abundance: .
CDR3aa: CASSLGTGSSQPQHF
CDR3nt: TGTGCCAGCAGCTTGGGGACAGGGTCGAGCCAGCCCCAGCATTTT

j_gene: TRBJ2-2
d_gene: TRBD1
v_gene: TRBV4-1
abundance: .
CDR3aa: CASSFQGADTGELFF
CDR3nt: TGCGCCAGCAGCTTCCAGGGGGCTGACACCGGGGAGCTGTTTTTT

j_gene: TRBJ1-6
d_gene: .
v_gene: TRBV7-8
abundance: .
CDR3aa: CASSWEVGQGNSPLHF
CDR3nt: TGTGCCAGCAGCTGGGAGGTAGGGCAGGGGAATTCACCCCTCCACTTT

j_gene: TRBJ2-2
d_gene: TRBD2
v_gene: TRBV15
abundance: .
CDR3aa: CATSRGPGLAGFTGELFF
CDR3nt: TGTGCCACCAGCAGAGGACCGGGACTAGCGGGCTTCACCGGGGAGCTGTTTTTT

j_gene: TRBJ2-1
d_gene: TRBD1
v_gene: TRBV7-3
abundance: .
CDR3aa: CASSQGTGSGNEQFF
CDR3nt: TGTGCCAGCAGCCAGGGGACAGGGTCTGGGAATGAGCAGTTCTTC

j_gene: TRBJ2-2
d_gene: .
v_gene: TRBV25-1
abundance: .
CDR3aa: CASRFRPGELFF
CDR3nt: TGTGCCAGCCGCTTTAGACCCGGGGAGCTGTTTTTT

j_gene: TRBJ2-2
d_gene: .
v_gene: TRBV7-8
abundance: .
CDR3aa: CASSLNTGELFF
CDR3nt: TGTGCCAGCAGCTTAAACACCGGGGAGCTGTTTTTT

j_gene: TRBJ1-6
d_gene: .
v_gene: TRBV9
abundance: .
CDR3aa: CASSVGRDTHSPLHF
CDR3nt: TGTGCCAGCAGCGTAGGTAGGGACACTCATTCACCCCTCCACTTT

j_gene: TRBJ2-7
d_gene: .
v_gene: TRBV11-2
abundance: .
CDR3aa: CASSSNWIKNYEQYF
CDR3nt: TGTGCCAGCAGCTCCAATTGGATTAAAAACTACGAGCAGTACTTC

j_gene: TRBJ2-7
d_gene: TRBD2
v_gene: TRBV9
abundance: .
CDR3aa: CASSVGLAGGPGDEQYF
CDR3nt: TGTGCCAGCAGCGTAGGACTAGCGGGAGGTCCAGGGGACGAGCAGTACTTC

j_gene: TRBJ1-2
d_gene: TRBD1
v_gene: TRBV19
abundance: .
CDR3aa: CASSIRGGQQSYGYTF
CDR3nt: TGTGCCAGTAGTATCCGCGGGGGACAGCAAAGCTATGGCTACACCTTC

j_gene: TRBJ1-2
d_gene: .
v_gene: TRBV5-1
abundance: .
CDR3aa: CASGLETSRTYGYTF
CDR3nt: TGCGCCAGCGGGCTTGAGACTTCTCGCACCTATGGCTACACCTTC

j_gene: TRBJ2-2
d_gene: .
v_gene: TRBV19
abundance: .
CDR3aa: CASSPYGRAAGELFF
CDR3nt: TGTGCCAGTAGTCCGTACGGCAGAGCGGCCGGGGAGCTGTTTTTT

j_gene: TRBJ1-3
d_gene: .
v_gene: TRBV7-8
abundance: .
CDR3aa: CASSLKDTIYF
CDR3nt: TGTGCCAGCAGCTTGAAGGACACCATATATTTT

j_gene: TRBJ2-1
d_gene: .
v_gene: TRBV2
abundance: .
CDR3aa: CALGGASYNEQFF
CDR3nt: TGTGCCCTAGGGGGAGCGTCCTACAATGAGCAGTTCTTC

j_gene: TRBJ2-7
d_gene: TRBD2
v_gene: TRBV29-1
abundance: .
CDR3aa: CSVGGLAGVYEQYF
CDR3nt: TGCAGCGTTGGTGGACTAGCGGGAGTTTACGAGCAGTACTTC

j_gene: TRBJ1-3
d_gene: TRBD1
v_gene: TRBV11-2
abundance: .
CDR3aa: CASTLTMGQDSLSGNTIYF
CDR3nt: TGTGCCAGCACCCTGACGATGGGACAGGACTCACTCTCGGGAAACACCATATATTTT

j_gene: TRBJ2-7
d_gene: .
v_gene: TRBV19
abundance: .
CDR3aa: CASSGLGRSEQYF
CDR3nt: TGTGCCAGTAGTGGGTTGGGGAGAAGCGAGCAGTACTTC

j_gene: TRBJ2-7
d_gene: TRBD1
v_gene: TRBV2
abundance: once
CDR3aa: CASSWTGGPYEQYF
CDR3nt: TGTGCCAGCAGTTGGACAGGGGGCCCCTACGAGCAGTACTTC

j_gene: TRBJ2-7
d_gene: TRBD1
v_gene: TRBV19
abundance: .
CDR3aa: CASSTTGTGNYEQYF
CDR3nt: TGTGCCAGTAGTACAACCGGGACAGGGAACTACGAGCAGTACTTC

j_gene: TRBJ2-7
d_gene: TRBD2
v_gene: TRBV7-9
abundance: .
CDR3aa: CASGRGRLSYEQYF
CDR3nt: TGTGCCAGTGGGAGGGGTCGCCTCTCCTACGAGCAGTACTTC